One and the same sample provided the 25 T cell receptor beta chains below, sequenced in a study of cytomegalovirus exposure and HLA in healthy donors. PCR involved 60 Vbeta and 13 Jbeta primers. Data came from immunoSEQ multiplex PCR; TCRdb stores just in-frame clones and leaves some out. The sample lists around 86,000 clones; over 70% were seen once. The source material was PBMCs. The source of these receptors is a man between 45 and 60 years old in good health and CMV-seropositive.

J is TRBJ1-5 and V is TRBV5-8; 7 bases are shared with TRBD1. The CDR3 is 14 residues long. V lost 4 bases to trimming and J lost 3 bases; unmatched junction nucleotides: 4. Germline V gives CDR1 SGHTS, CDR2 YDEGEE. This chain's CDR3 is CASSNTGDNQPQHF. The DNA of the CDR3 is TGTGCCAGCAGCAATACAGGGGACAATCAGCCCCAGCATTTT.

The chain joins TRBV6-6 to TRBJ2-7, with TRBD1 as a possible D gene (5 bases). Trimming stripped 5 bases from V and 4 bases from J, with 12 bases between. The CDR3 is 13 amino acids. Germline loops: CDR1 MNHNY, CDR2 SVGAGI (reference sequence). The CDR3 nucleotides are TGTGCCAGCAGTCGATTGACAGCGTACGAGCAGTACTTC. Encoded protein: CASSRLTAYEQYF.

The rearrangement links TRBV7-9 to TRBJ1-5; TRBD1 aligns across 7 bases. Trimming at V came to 4 bases and at J to 6 bases, leaving 6 bases not matched to a gene. The CDR3 loop spans 14 amino acids. Germline CDR1 SEHNR, CDR2 FQNEAQ (reference sequence). In DNA, the CDR3 is TGTGCCAGCAGCTCAGGACAGGCAAGTCAGCCCCAGCATTTT. It specifies CASSSGQASQPQHF.

The chain carries TRBV7-3 and TRBJ1-4; the D is unclear. CDR3 size: 14 residues. Germline-derived CDR1 and CDR2 are SGHTA and FQGTGA. Trimming shortened V by 5 bases and J by 1 base, and 8 bases separated the two germline ends. The CDR3 region is CASSPGITNEKLFF. The CDR3 coding sequence is TGTGCCAGCAGCCCCGGGATAACTAATGAAAAACTGTTTTTT.

The chain employs TRBV6-4 and TRBJ2-3; 7 positions match TRBD2. CDR1 MRHNA and CDR2 SNTAGT come from the germline V gene. V trimming: 6 bases; J trimming: 8 bases; junction bases outside the gene matches: 2. The CDR3 extends over 11 amino acids. The CDR3 is CASRSGITQYF. The DNA of the CDR3 is TGTGCCAGCAGAAGCGGGATTACGCAGTATTTT.

This sequence joins TRBV9 and TRBJ2-3; the D is unclear. Trimming removed 4 bases at V and 4 bases at J, with 10 bases between. The length of the CDR3 is 13 residues. Germline assignment: CDR1 SGDLS and CDR2 YYNGEE. CDR3 nucleotide sequence: TGTGCCAGCAGCCTTCGGTTGGCAGATACGCAGTATTTT. This gives the protein CASSLRLADTQYF. The full variable domain, its missing parts supplied by reference TRBV9 and TRBJ2-3, is DSGVTQTPKHLITATGQRVTLRCSPRSGDLSVYWYQQSLDQGLQFLIQYYNGEERAKGNILERFSAQQFPDLHSELNLSSLELGDSALYFCASSLRLADTQYFGPGTRLTVL.

The chain has TRBV7-2 and TRBJ2-1, with 11 bases lining up with TRBD2. CDR1 SGHTA and CDR2 FQGNSA come from the germline V gene. The junction had 8 bases not matched to a gene; V was cut back by 4 bases and J by 6 bases. The CDR3 is 16 amino acids. This chain's CDR3 is CASSSRTSGRPNEQFF. CDR3 bases: TGTGCCAGCAGCTCTCGTACTAGCGGGAGACCCAATGAGCAGTTCTTC.

The V call is TRBV6-5, the J call TRBJ2-7; 8 positions agree with TRBD2. Germline V gene lookup returns CDR1 MNHEY and CDR2 SVGAGI. With V trimmed by 5 bases and J by 2 bases, 2 bases remained unmatched. The CDR3 runs to 13 residues. CDR3 sequence (DNA): TGTGCCAGCAGTGCTAGCGGGCCCTACGAGCAGTACTTC. Protein sequence: CASSASGPYEQYF.

The rearrangement uses TRBV9 and TRBJ2-1, with D tentatively TRBD2 (7 bases). This CDR3 has 16 amino acids. Trimming stripped 0 bases from V and 1 base from J, with 11 bases between. Germline loops: CDR1 SGDLS, CDR2 YYNGEE. CDR3 in amino acids: CASSVGGGISYNEQFF. In nucleotides, the CDR3 is TGTGCCAGCAGCGTAGGGGGGGGCATATCCTACAATGAGCAGTTCTTC.

This clone has just a few counts. This rearrangement joins TRBV7-9 to TRBJ2-3; a possible D gene is TRBD2 (6 bases). CDR1 and CDR2 from the germline V gene are SEHNR and FQNEAQ (reference sequence). V shed 1 base and J shed 3 bases, with 17 bases lying between them. The CDR3 is 17 amino acids. CDR3 region: CASSLESGSGYTDTQYF. The CDR3 coding sequence is TGTGCCAGCAGCTTAGAGTCCGGGAGCGGGTATACAGATACGCAGTATTTT. The variable domain in full, completed from reference TRBV7-9 and TRBJ2-3, reads DTGVSQNPRHKITKRGQNVTFRCDPISEHNRLYWYRQTLGQGPEFLTYFQNEAQLEKSRLLSDRFSAERPKGSFSTLEIQRTEQGDSAMYLCASSLESGSGYTDTQYFGPGTRLTVL.

The genes are TRBV6-5 and TRBJ1-2; 7 positions match TRBD1. The CDR3 contains 15 residues. The V gene's germline CDR1 is MNHEY and CDR2 SVGAGI. The trim removed 2 bases at V and 7 bases at J, leaving 10 bases unmatched. CDR3 amino acids: CASSYLTGSHTGYTF. The CDR3 nucleotides read TGTGCCAGCAGTTACCTGACAGGGTCCCATACTGGCTACACCTTC.

This sequence joins TRBV5-1 and TRBJ2-1; TRBD2 is a possible D gene (5 bases). Germline V gene sequence: CDR1 SGHRS, CDR2 YFSETQ. This CDR3 has 13 residues. V lost 3 bases to trimming and J lost 9 bases, with 13 bases between them. CDR3 sequence (DNA): TGCGCCAGCAGCTCCCGAGTGGGAGTTGAGCAGTTCTTC. The encoded protein is CASSSRVGVEQFF.

This chain links TRBV18 with TRBJ2-2; D is perhaps TRBD1 (5 bases). Germline CDR1 KGHSH, CDR2 LQKENI. The CDR3 runs to 16 residues. V was shortened by 4 bases and J by 4 bases, with 16 bases between the two germline ends. CDR3 region: CASSRSQGMSTGELFF. The CDR3 DNA follows: TGTGCCAGCTCACGGTCGCAGGGAATGAGCACCGGGGAGCTGTTTTTT. Based on the CDR3 plus reference TRBV18 and TRBJ2-2, the full variable domain is NAGVMQNPRHLVRRRGQEARLRCSPMKGHSHVYWYRQLPEEGLKFMVYLQKENIIDESGMPKERFSAEFPKEGPSILRIQQVVRGDSAAYFCASSRSQGMSTGELFFGEGSRLTVL.

J is TRBJ1-1 and V is TRBV10-3; D might be TRBD1 (5 bases). Germline V gene data show CDR1 as ENHRY and CDR2 as SYGVKD. The CDR3 contains 15 residues. V was clipped by 0 bases and J by 0 bases, with 8 bases between them. CDR3 nucleotides: TGTGCCATCAGTGAGTCAGGACAACTGAACACTGAAGCTTTCTTT. Its translation is CAISESGQLNTEAFF.

The chain combines TRBV10-2 with TRBJ2-7; TRBD2 agrees at 9 bases. The CDR3 sequence is 14 residues long. The germline V gene has CDR1 WSHSY and CDR2 SAAADI. V lost 4 bases, J lost 4 bases, and 5 bases stayed unmatched. In nucleotides, the CDR3 is TGCGCCAGCAGTGGTAGTAGCGGGAGATACGAGCAGTACTTC. Its translation is CASSGSSGRYEQYF.

CDR3 sequence: CASVSRANYNEQFF. CDR3 DNA sequence: TGTGCCTCCGTCTCGCGGGCTAACTACAATGAGCAGTTCTTC. The J gene is TRBJ2-1, the V gene TRBV30; possible D gene TRBD2, 5 bases. Trimming took 7 bases from V and 3 from J, leaving 16 bases between them. The germline CDR1 and CDR2 sequences are GTSNPN and SVGIG (reference sequence). The CDR3 covers 14 residues.

This clone was counted once. V and J are TRBV7-9 and TRBJ2-2; TRBD1 aligns across 8 bases. V gave up 3 bases and J gave up 1 base; unmatched junction bases: 1. The germline CDR1 and CDR2 sequences are SEHNR and FQNEAQ (reference sequence). The CDR3 is 15 amino acids. The CDR3 DNA follows: TGTGCCAGCAGCTTGGGACAGGTGAACACCGGGGAGCTGTTTTTT. Protein sequence: CASSLGQVNTGELFF.

The chain joins TRBV5-8 to TRBJ2-2; 8 positions match TRBD2. V lost 3 bases, J lost 3 bases, and 13 bases stayed unmatched. Germline V gene sequence: CDR1 SGHTS, CDR2 YDEGEE. The CDR3 sequence is 18 residues long. The CDR3 is CASSSPGRREVYTGELFF. The CDR3, as DNA: TGTGCCAGCAGCTCCCCCGGTAGGCGGGAGGTATACACCGGGGAGCTGTTTTTT.

This rearrangement joins TRBV5-1 to TRBJ2-4, with 11 bases that match TRBD2. Germline V CDR1 and CDR2: SGHRS, YFSETQ. CDR3 size: 16 residues. Trimming at V came to 0 bases and at J to 12 bases, leaving 11 bases not matched to a gene. CDR3 nucleotides: TGCGCCAGCAGCTTGGCGACTAGCGGGGTAGATCGGAGTCAGTACTTC. It yields the protein CASSLATSGVDRSQYF.

This chain joins TRBV11-3 and TRBJ2-7; TRBD1 might be the D (6 bases). Trimming shortened V by 5 bases and J by 6 bases, and 17 bases separated the two germline ends. The germline CDR1 and CDR2 sequences are SGHNT and YENEEA. The CDR3 length is 14 residues. The CDR3 DNA reads as TGTGCCAGCAGCCGCCGACAGGCTGGTGCCGAGCAGTACTTC. Protein sequence: CASSRRQAGAEQYF.

The chain combines TRBV6-1 with TRBJ1-2; D may be TRBD1 (5 bases). Germline CDR1 reads MNHNS; CDR2 reads SASEGT. V lost 7 bases, J lost 8 bases, and 20 bases lay in between. The CDR3 is 14 residues long. CDR3 residues: CASKYPYQGGGYTF. In DNA, the CDR3 is TGTGCCAGCAAGTATCCGTATCAGGGTGGAGGCTACACCTTC.

The chain links TRBV5-6 to TRBJ2-3, with TRBD1 identical over 7 bases. V lost 0 bases to trimming and J lost 2 bases; unmatched junction nucleotides: 6. Germline lookup yields CDR1 SGHDT and CDR2 YYEEEE. CDR3 length equals 16 residues. CDR3 DNA: TGTGCCAGCAGCTTGGGAAGGGGGCTTCCCACAGATACGCAGTATTTT. This encodes CASSLGRGLPTDTQYF.

This clone appeared a single time. The chain recombines TRBV6-6 with TRBJ2-5, with no clear D. The CDR3 totals 12 residues. Germline V CDR1 and CDR2: MNHNY, SVGAGI (reference sequence). Trimming stripped 4 bases from V and 1 base from J, with 4 bases between. The chain's CDR3 is CASSSVQETQYF. The CDR3 DNA sequence: TGTGCCAGCAGTTCCGTCCAAGAGACCCAGTACTTC.

This chain joins TRBV25-1 and TRBJ1-1; D unclear. V was trimmed by 1 base and J by 0 bases, leaving 9 bases between them. This CDR3 is built from 15 residues. Germline assignment: CDR1 MGHDK and CDR2 SYGVNS. This CDR3 is CASSESQRMNTEAFF. CDR3 in DNA: TGTGCCAGCAGTGAATCACAGAGAATGAACACTGAAGCTTTCTTT.

The V gene is TRBV30, the J gene TRBJ1-5; D is uncertain. This CDR3 comprises 14 residues. Looked up from germline, CDR1 is GTSNPN and CDR2 is SVGIG (reference sequence). Trimming shortened V by 3 bases and J by 4 bases, and 13 bases separated the two germline ends. The CDR3 protein is CAWSPGGGNQPQHF. The DNA of the CDR3 is TGTGCCTGGAGCCCGGGAGGAGGAAATCAGCCCCAGCATTTT.